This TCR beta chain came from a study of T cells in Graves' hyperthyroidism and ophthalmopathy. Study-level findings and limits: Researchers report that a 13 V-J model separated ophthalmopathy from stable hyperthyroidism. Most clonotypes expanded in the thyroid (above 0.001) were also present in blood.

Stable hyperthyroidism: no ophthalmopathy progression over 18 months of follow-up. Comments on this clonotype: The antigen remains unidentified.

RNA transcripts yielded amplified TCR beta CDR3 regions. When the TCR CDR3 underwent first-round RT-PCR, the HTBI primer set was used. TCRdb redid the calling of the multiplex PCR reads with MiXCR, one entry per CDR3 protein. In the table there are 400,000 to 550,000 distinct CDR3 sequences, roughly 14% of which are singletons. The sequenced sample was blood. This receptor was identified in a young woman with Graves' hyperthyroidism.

The CDR3 is CASSSGGAGGLQNIQYF. CDR3 in DNA: TGTGCCAGCAGTTCAGGCGGGGCGGGAGGCCTTCAAAACATTCAGTACTTC. J is TRBJ2-4 and V is TRBV12-3 or TRBV12-4; 8 bases map to TRBD2. This CDR3 comprises 17 residues. V lost 4 bases to trimming and J lost 5 bases; unmatched junction nucleotides: 13.